This record covers a single T cell receptor (beta chain). This sample was taken from a study of blood T cell repertoires in COVID-19. The repertoire was sequenced with immunoSEQ multiplex PCR; TCRdb's copy has only in-frame clones and lacks some. Of approximately 480,000 clones listed, about 88% are singletons. Sequenced sample: peripheral blood. This receptor was obtained from a man aged 18 to 35 with COVID-19, enrolled during active disease.

The CDR3 here is CASSGGGRDTEAFF. The DNA of the CDR3 is TGCGCCAGCAGTGGTGGAGGTAGGGACACTGAAGCTTTCTTT. The rearrangement joins TRBV10-1 to TRBJ1-1; D uncertain. V was pared by 4 bases and J by 3 bases, with 12 bases between. Germline V CDR1 and CDR2: WNHNN, SYGVQD (reference sequence). The CDR3 extends over 14 amino acids.